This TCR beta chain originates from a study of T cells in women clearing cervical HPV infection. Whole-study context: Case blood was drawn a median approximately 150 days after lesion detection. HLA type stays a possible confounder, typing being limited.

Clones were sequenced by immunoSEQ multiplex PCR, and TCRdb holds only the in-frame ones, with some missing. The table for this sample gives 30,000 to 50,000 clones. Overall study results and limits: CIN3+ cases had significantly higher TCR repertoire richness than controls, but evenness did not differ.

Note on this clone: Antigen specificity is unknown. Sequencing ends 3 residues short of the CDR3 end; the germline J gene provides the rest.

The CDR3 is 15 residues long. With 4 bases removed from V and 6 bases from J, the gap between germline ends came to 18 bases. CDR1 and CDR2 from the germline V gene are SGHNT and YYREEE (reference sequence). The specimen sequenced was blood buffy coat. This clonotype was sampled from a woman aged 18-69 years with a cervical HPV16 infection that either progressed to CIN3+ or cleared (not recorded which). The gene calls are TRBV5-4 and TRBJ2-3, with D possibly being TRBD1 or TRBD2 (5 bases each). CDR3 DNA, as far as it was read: TGTGCCAGCAGCCGCGCATTTGAGGGGTGGGATACG. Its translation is CASSRAFEGWDT. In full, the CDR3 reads CASSRAFEGWDTQYF.